The rows below give T cell receptor beta chains drawn from one sample of a study of response to subunit inactivated influenza vaccine. TCRdb independently ran MiXCR on the RT-PCR reads; one entry per CDR3 protein. The table includes approximately 530,000 distinct CDR3 sequences, approximately 7.6% detected once. The sequencing here drew on PBMCs from blood, taken less than 25 months after vaccination. All receptors come from a man aged 45-69 years who received an inactivated influenza vaccine. The CDR3 runs from the conserved cysteine through the conserved F or W. Fields, in order: J gene, V gene, CDR3 protein.

TRBJ1-4 | TRBV6-6 | CASSYLEIEKLFF
TRBJ2-2 | TRBV18 | CASSPRSGSGNTGELFF
TRBJ1-2 | TRBV27 | CASSFIQGAGGYTF
TRBJ2-3 | TRBV10-3 | CAINGGPDTQYF
TRBJ1-2 | TRBV28 | CASRRGSSRNYGYTF
TRBJ2-5 | TRBV5-6 | CASRGAAYQETQYF
TRBJ2-1 | TRBV3-1 | CARSQARDSNEQFF
TRBJ2-2 | TRBV11-2 | CASRRPDTNTGELFF
TRBJ2-1 | TRBV24-1 | CATSDNTGTAIHEQFF
TRBJ2-2 | TRBV9 | CASSGGAPGELFF
TRBJ2-5 | TRBV10-3 | CAIRVRTGVGETQYF
TRBJ2-1 | TRBV6-1 | CASSRQGALDEQFF
TRBJ2-3 | TRBV20-1 | CSARSTSGGGSDTQYF
TRBJ2-2 | TRBV19 | CASSLPGTRNTGELFF
TRBJ2-1 | TRBV7-2 | CASGLAGSNEQFF
TRBJ2-1 | TRBV9 | CASSVGRGPRYNEQFF
TRBJ2-7 | TRBV5-5 | CASSLGGNGLYEQYF
TRBJ2-4 | TRBV20-1 | CSAYRGEGLAKNIQYF
TRBJ1-3 | TRBV4-3 | CASSQGDIGNTIYF
TRBJ2-1 | TRBV3-1 | CASSPDRVISGSYNEQFF
TRBJ2-2 | TRBV7-6 | CASSSPIGNTGELFF
TRBJ2-7 | TRBV9 | CASSVDWGSRGEQYF
TRBJ1-2 | TRBV4-1 | CASSQAPRQGDYGYTF
TRBJ2-5 | TRBV5-6 | CASSTAQTQYF
TRBJ2-2 | TRBV11-2 | CASSIRQGLGTGELFF
TRBJ1-5 | TRBV20-1 | CSARGRGSHQPQHF
TRBJ2-1 | TRBV7-9 | CASSLLAGGPDEQFF
TRBJ2-1 | TRBV7-2 | CASSLTWESEQFF
TRBJ1-3 | TRBV7-2 | CASSLYAGYGNTIYF